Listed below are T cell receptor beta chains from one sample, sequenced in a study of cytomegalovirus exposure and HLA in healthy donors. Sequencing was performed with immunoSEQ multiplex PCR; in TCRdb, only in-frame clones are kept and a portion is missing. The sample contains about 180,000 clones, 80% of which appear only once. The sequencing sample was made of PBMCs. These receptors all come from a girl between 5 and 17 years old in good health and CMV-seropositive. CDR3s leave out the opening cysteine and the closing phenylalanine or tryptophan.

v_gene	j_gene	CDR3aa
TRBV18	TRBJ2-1	ASSPPAGGNEQF
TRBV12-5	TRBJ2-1	ASGLAGVSDEQF
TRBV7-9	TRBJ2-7	ASSDRDRVLTYEQY
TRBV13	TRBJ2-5	ASSLVGLGWRETQY
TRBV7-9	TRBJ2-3	ASTLAGVGTDTQY
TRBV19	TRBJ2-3	ASSISWDRVDTQY
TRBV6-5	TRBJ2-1	ASSRYNEQF
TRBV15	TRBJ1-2	ATSAQPTGGLGGYT
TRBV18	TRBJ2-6	ASSPINSERSGANVLT
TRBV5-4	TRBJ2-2	ASSWVGAKNTGELF
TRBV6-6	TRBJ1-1	ASSSPQGFRTEAF
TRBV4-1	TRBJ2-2	ASREAGGDTGELF
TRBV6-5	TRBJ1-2	ASSSQGGFHYGYT
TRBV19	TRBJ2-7	ASSYSGIYEQY
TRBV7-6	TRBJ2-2	ASSQKKGANWNTGELF
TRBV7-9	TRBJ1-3	ASSHITGGSGNTIY
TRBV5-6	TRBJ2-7	ASSLTKDRAEFPYEQY
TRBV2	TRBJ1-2	ASSARTGYGYT
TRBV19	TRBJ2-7	ASKGTGDAYEQY
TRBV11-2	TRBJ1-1	ASSLSTGTAEAF
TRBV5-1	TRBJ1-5	ASSLGGVSNQPQH
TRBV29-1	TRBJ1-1	SVEARGKNTEAF
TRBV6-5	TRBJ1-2	ASSNTPRGYYGYT
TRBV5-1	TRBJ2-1	ASSWRDRVINEQF
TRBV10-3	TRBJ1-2	AIRRGTNYGYT